A single sample gave rise to the 8 T cell receptor beta chains below, sequenced in a study of technical replicates of blood from several donors. Method: immunoSEQ multiplex PCR; TCRdb's copy keeps in-frame clones and lacks some. There are around 83,000 clones in the sample; just under 95% occur only once, and 0.3% to 0.45% lies in the top ten. The material sequenced was T cells isolated from PBMCs. The receptor set was obtained from a human donor in good health.

The chain joins TRBV10-3 to TRBJ2-7; TRBD2 aligns across 10 bases. Looked up from germline, CDR1 is ENHRY and CDR2 is SYGVKD. The CDR3 contains 12 residues. The V gene end was trimmed by 10 bases and the J gene end by 0 bases; junction bases not matched to a gene: 0. The CDR3 spells CATSGSSYEQYF. Written as DNA, the CDR3 is TGTGCCACTAGCGGGAGCTCCTACGAGCAGTACTTC.

The V gene is TRBV9, the J gene TRBJ1-1, with D tentatively TRBD1 (6 bases). CDR1 is SGDLS, CDR2 YYNGEE, per germline. The ends were cut back, 2 bases at V and 4 bases at J, with 15 bases in the middle. The length of the CDR3 is 15 residues. CDR3 residues: CASSVGGGPGTEAFF. CDR3 DNA sequence: TGTGCCAGCAGCGTCGGGGGGGGGCCCGGCACTGAAGCTTTCTTT.

The chain joins TRBV7-3 to TRBJ2-3, with a weak D call TRBD2 (5 bases). Germline loops: CDR1 SGHTA, CDR2 FQGTGA. V lost 5 bases, J lost 2 bases, and 8 bases lay in between. The CDR3 totals 13 residues. The CDR3 here is CASSRGYTDTQYF. Here the CDR3 DNA reads TGTGCCAGCAGCCGCGGGTACACAGATACGCAGTATTTT.

The J gene is TRBJ2-1, the V gene TRBV5-1; D is possibly TRBD2 (5 bases). Germline V gives CDR1 SGHRS, CDR2 YFSETQ. V gave up 4 bases and J gave up 6 bases, with 14 bases separating them. The CDR3 is 14 amino acids. CDR3 coding DNA: TGCGCCAGCAGCCCCTCGAGCGAGGGCAATGAGCAGTTCTTC. This codes for CASSPSSEGNEQFF.

This chain uses TRBV30 with TRBJ2-1; 8 nucleotides match TRBD2. CDR1 and CDR2 (germline): GTSNPN, SVGIG (reference sequence). V lost 4 bases to trimming and J lost 13 bases; unmatched junction nucleotides: 9. The CDR3 extends over 12 amino acids. CDR3 in DNA: TGTGCCTGGATAGAGACTAGCGTCGTACAGTTCTTC. Encoded protein: CAWIETSVVQFF. Drawing the rest from reference TRBV30 and TRBJ2-1, the complete variable domain is SQTIHQWPATLVQPVGSPLSLECTVEGTSNPNLYWYRQAAGRGLQLLFYSVGIGQISSEVPQNLSASRPQDRQFILSSKKLLLSDSGFYLCAWIETSVVQFFGPGTRLTVL.

The V and J genes are TRBV28 and TRBJ1-2, with D perhaps matching TRBD1 (5 bases). V lost 3 bases to trimming and J lost 3 bases, with 8 bases between them. There are 13 residues in the CDR3. Germline CDR1 is MDHEN and CDR2 is SYDVKM. CDR3 region: CASSLGPHYGYTF. CDR3 nucleotide sequence: TGTGCCAGCAGTTTGGGGCCGCACTATGGCTACACCTTC.

The chain combines TRBV7-3 with TRBJ2-1; 7 nucleotides line up with TRBD2. V lost 2 bases, J lost 7 bases, and 5 bases stayed unmatched. This CDR3 spans 14 amino acids. Germline assignment: CDR1 SGHTA and CDR2 FQGTGA. The CDR3 DNA reads TGTGCCAGCAGCTTACAGCCTAGCGGAAATGAGCAGTTCTTC. This translates into CASSLQPSGNEQFF.

The V call is TRBV27, the J call TRBJ2-2, with TRBD1 identical over 9 bases. V dropped 4 bases and J dropped 5; count of bases not matched to a gene: 2. The CDR3 runs to 14 residues. Germline CDR1 and CDR2: MNHEY and SMNVEV (reference sequence). The CDR3 loop reads CASSYGTGTGELFF. The CDR3 DNA reads TGTGCCAGCAGTTACGGGACAGGGACCGGGGAGCTGTTTTTT.